The next 21 T cell receptor beta chains were all read from a single sample in a study of blood T cell repertoires in COVID-19 (dated by TCRdb to 2019 to 2021). Libraries came from the immunoSEQ multiplex PCR assay. Here the immuneACCESS table is served through TCRdb, limited to in-frame sequences with V and J called. Missing clones are a known gap in these copies; in checked studies unresolved V genes cover under half, and the rest lacks a known reason. Within this sample are about 170,000 clones, with 80% to 90% of them counted one time only. Roughly 15% of the sample rests with the top ten. Specimen: peripheral blood. The origin of the receptors is a woman in her 70s with COVID-19, enrolled during active disease.

This rearrangement joins TRBV2 to TRBJ1-2; no clear D. Germline V lookup: CDR1 SNHLY, CDR2 FYNNEI. The CDR3 has 14 residues. With 5 bases removed from V and 6 bases from J, the gap between germline ends came to 16 bases. CDR3 sequence reads: CASSPDGLADGYTF. The CDR3 nucleotides are TGTGCCAGCAGTCCGGACGGACTCGCGGATGGCTACACCTTC.

The J gene is TRBJ1-2, the V gene TRBV12-3 or TRBV12-4; TRBD1 might be the D (6 bases). Between the trimmed V and J ends, which lost 6 bases and 6 bases, there was a span of 11 bases. The CDR3 extends over 12 amino acids. Here the CDR3 DNA reads TGTGCCAGCAGCTTTGGGACAAATGGCTACACCTTC. This translates into CASSFGTNGYTF.

The CDR3 here is CATAAAGKFDEQFF. In DNA, the CDR3 is TGTGCCACCGCAGCCGCCGGGAAGTTCGATGAGCAGTTCTTC. The chain carries TRBV24-1 and TRBJ2-1; D is perhaps TRBD2 (5 bases). The CDR3 covers 14 residues. Deletions cut 9 bases from V and 8 bases from J, with 19 bases between. Germline V gene lookup returns CDR1 KGHDR and CDR2 SFDVKD.

This clone was found once. The J gene is TRBJ1-1, the V gene TRBV6-1; perhaps TRBD1 as D (5 bases). Trimming stripped 1 base from V and 0 bases from J, with 12 bases between. Germline lookup yields CDR1 MNHNS and CDR2 SASEGT. The CDR3 sequence is 16 residues long. CDR3 sequence: CASSEEGRTMNTEAFF. CDR3 bases: TGTGCCAGCAGTGAAGAAGGGCGGACAATGAACACTGAAGCTTTCTTT.

The chain has TRBV15 and TRBJ1-2; 10 positions match TRBD1. Losses at the gene ends were 5 bases for V and 8 bases for J; bases not matched to a gene: 5. CDR3 length: 13 residues. Looked up from germline, CDR1 is LNHNV and CDR2 is YYDKDF (reference sequence). CDR3 in amino acids: CATSWDRGAGYTF. In DNA form, the CDR3 reads TGTGCCACCAGCTGGGACAGGGGCGCGGGCTACACCTTC.

Note on this clone: Other DNA sequences within the sample encode an identical CDR3. The chain uses TRBV5-1 and TRBJ1-1; TRBD1 matches 9 bases. Germline trimming cut 4 bases from V and 3 bases from J; bases unmatched to any gene: 4. This CDR3 region has 14 residues. Germline V lookup: CDR1 SGHRS, CDR2 YFSETQ. The CDR3 region is CASSRGQGDTEAFF. Written as DNA, the CDR3 is TGCGCCAGCAGCCGGGGACAGGGCGACACTGAAGCTTTCTTT.

This chain uses TRBV7-8 with TRBJ2-1, with 9 bases matching TRBD1. Germline CDR1 and CDR2: SGHVS and FQNEAQ. The CDR3 has 15 amino acids. J gave up 2 bases and V 5 bases, and 4 bases lay outside the gene matches. The DNA of the CDR3 is TGTGCCAGCAGCATCGGACAGGGGACCTACAATGAGCAGTTCTTC. Its translation: CASSIGQGTYNEQFF.

This clone was counted between two and nine times. The chain carries TRBV9 and TRBJ2-3, with TRBD2 matching 7 bases. V shed 3 bases and J 8 bases; nucleotides not matched to a gene: 3. This CDR3 contains 12 residues. Germline V gene data show CDR1 as SGDLS and CDR2 as YYNGEE. The CDR3 region is CASSGGEGTQYF. The CDR3 DNA reads as TGTGCCAGCAGCGGTGGGGAGGGTACGCAGTATTTT.

The chain joins TRBV19 to TRBJ1-1, with 9 bases lining up with TRBD1. The CDR3 is 14 residues long. Germline assignment: CDR1 LNHDA and CDR2 SQIVND (reference sequence). V was clipped by 5 bases and J by 3 bases; unmatched bases: 4. This chain's CDR3 is CASSVTGGHTEAFF. The CDR3, as DNA: TGTGCCAGTAGTGTCACAGGGGGCCACACTGAAGCTTTCTTT.

The rearrangement links TRBV3-1 (or the pseudogene TRBV3-2) to TRBJ2-5, with 8 positions matching TRBD2. Germline V CDR1 and CDR2: LGHDT, YNNKEL (reference sequence). CDR3 length: 14 amino acids. Trimming at V came to 3 bases and at J to 2 bases, leaving 2 bases not matched to a gene. CDR3 sequence: CASSQPGGQETQYF. The CDR3 DNA sequence: TGTGCCAGCAGCCAGCCGGGGGGGCAAGAGACCCAGTACTTC.

The gene calls are TRBV4-1 and TRBJ2-1; 9 nucleotides line up with TRBD2. Germline trimming cut 5 bases from V and 6 bases from J; bases unmatched to any gene: 14. The germline CDR1 and CDR2 sequences are MGHRA and YSYEKL. There are 17 residues in the CDR3. DNA of the CDR3: TGCGCCAGCAGCACAAGTGCGGCGGCGGGGGGGCGCAATGAGCAGTTCTTC. Its protein is CASSTSAAAGGRNEQFF.

The CDR3 region is CASRDDRGQPQHF. The CDR3 DNA sequence: TGTGCCAGCAGGGACGACAGGGGCCAGCCCCAGCATTTT. The chain employs TRBV6-5 and TRBJ1-5; 8 nucleotides line up with TRBD1. Germline trimming cut 6 bases from V and 7 bases from J; bases unmatched to any gene: 5. The CDR3 is 13 amino acids. The V gene's germline CDR1 is MNHEY and CDR2 SVGAGI.

This chain joins TRBV21-1 and TRBJ2-7; the table's D call, TRBD1, has no DNA check behind it. TRBV21-1 is an annotated pseudogene. CDR3 length equals 15 residues. The CDR3 DNA follows: TGTGCCAGCAGCTCACAGGGGCCCCATCGCTACGAGCAGTACTTC. It translates to CASSSQGPHRYEQYF.

This clone is a singleton in its sample. The chain uses TRBV5-1 and TRBJ1-6; 7 nucleotides line up with TRBD1. Trimming removed 0 bases from V and 9 bases from J; junction bases left unmatched: 6. The CDR3 spans 15 residues. The germline V gene encodes CDR1 SGHRS and CDR2 YFSETQ. The CDR3 DNA reads as TGCGCCAGCAGCTTGGAGGGACAGTCTTTTTCACCCCTCCACTTT. Its protein product is CASSLEGQSFSPLHF.

The chain couples TRBV27 to TRBJ2-7, with 7 nucleotides matching TRBD1. The CDR3 length is 14 residues. In germline, CDR1 is MNHEY, CDR2 SMNVEV (reference sequence). V lost 5 bases and J lost 6; bases outside the gene matches: 10. The CDR3 reads CASSLPGQFTEQYF. The CDR3 DNA sequence: TGTGCCAGCAGTCTGCCGGGACAGTTTACCGAGCAGTACTTC.

The CDR3 is CASQNDRGETQYF. The CDR3 DNA reads TGTGCCAGTCAAAATGACAGGGGGGAGACCCAGTACTTC. This chain uses TRBV19 with TRBJ2-5, with 9 bases aligning to TRBD1. The CDR3 has 13 amino acids. J gave up 5 bases and V 8 bases, and 6 bases lay outside the gene matches. The germline V gene encodes CDR1 LNHDA and CDR2 SQIVND (reference sequence). The whole variable domain, filled in from reference TRBV19 and TRBJ2-5, reads DGGITQSPKYLFRKEGQNVTLSCEQNLNHDAMYWYRQDPGQGLRLIYYSQIVNDFQKGDIAEGYSVSREKKESFPLTVTSAQKNPTAFYLCASQNDRGETQYFGPGTRLLVL.

The V and J genes are TRBV29-1 and TRBJ2-1; 16 bases map to TRBD2. With V trimmed by 6 bases and J by 7 bases, 9 bases remained unmatched. The CDR3 is made up of 16 amino acids. Germline V gives CDR1 SQVTM, CDR2 ANQGSEA. CDR3 sequence reads: CSVTGLAGGKMNEQFF. The DNA of the CDR3 is TGCAGCGTCACGGGACTAGCGGGAGGGAAAATGAATGAGCAGTTCTTC.

The chain is built from TRBV14 and TRBJ1-1, with D uncertain. Germline V lookup: CDR1 SGHDN, CDR2 FVKESK. The CDR3 covers 14 residues. V was clipped by 3 bases and J by 1 base, with 9 bases between them. The CDR3 reads CASSQQISNTEAFF. CDR3 coding DNA: TGTGCCAGCAGCCAGCAGATATCGAACACTGAAGCTTTCTTT. Full variable domain (remainder filled in from reference TRBV14 and TRBJ1-1): EAGVTQFPSHSVIEKGQTVTLRCDPISGHDNLYWYRRVMGKEIKFLLHFVKESKQDESGMPNNRFLAERTGGTYSTLKVQPAELEDSGVYFCASSQQISNTEAFFGQGTRLTVV.

The chain links TRBV28 to TRBJ1-2, with D possibly matching TRBD1 (6 bases). This CDR3 has 13 amino acids. CDR1 MDHEN and CDR2 SYDVKM come from the germline V gene. With 6 bases removed from V and 8 bases from J, the gap between germline ends came to 16 bases. CDR3 nucleotides: TGTGCCAGCAGGATAGATCCGACAGGCGGCTACACCTTC. This translates into CASRIDPTGGYTF.

The genes are TRBV18 and TRBJ2-1; D may be TRBD2 (5 bases). V lost 2 bases, J lost 10 bases, and 12 bases lay in between. The CDR3 is made up of 13 amino acids. Germline V gives CDR1 KGHSH, CDR2 LQKENI. CDR3 DNA: TGTGCCAGCTCACCATCGGACCCGGGGGAGCAGTTCTTC. Its translation: CASSPSDPGEQFF.

This clone came up a few times. The rearrangement uses TRBV2 and TRBJ1-1; perhaps TRBD1 as D (6 bases). The V end lost 6 bases, the J end lost 4 bases, and 12 bases lay between the germline ends. The CDR3 loop spans 13 amino acids. Germline values: CDR1 SNHLY, CDR2 FYNNEI. In nucleotides, the CDR3 is TGTGCCAGCAGCCCCCCAGGGGTCACTGAAGCTTTCTTT. This codes for CASSPPGVTEAFF. Drawing the rest from reference TRBV2 and TRBJ1-1, the complete variable domain is EPEVTQTPSHQVTQMGQEVILRCVPISNHLYFYWYRQILGQKVEFLVSFYNNEISEKSEIFDDQFSVERPDGSNFTLKIRSTKLEDSAMYFCASSPPGVTEAFFGQGTRLTVV.